This T cell receptor beta chain was observed in a study of Graves' ophthalmopathy and Graves' hyperthyroidism. Amplifying from RNA transcripts, the study obtained TCR beta CDR3 regions. Second-round multiplex PCR followed a first-round RT-PCR using HTBI primers. TCRdb redid the calling of the multiplex PCR reads with MiXCR, one entry per CDR3 protein. The sample includes about 400,000 distinct CDR3 sequences, around 17% of them seen just once. This clonotype was observed many times. Its matching antigen is unknown. This CDR3 contains 13 residues. V lost 11 bases and J lost 8, with 16 bases in between. The germline CDR1 and CDR2 sequences are MDHEN and SYDVKM. General study results and limits: Detected in blood as well were most expanded thyroid clonotypes with frequency above 0.001.

The receptor comes from a woman in her late teens or twenties with Graves' ophthalmopathy. The rearrangement joins TRBV28 to TRBJ1-6; D might be TRBD1 (6 bases). Specimen: peripheral blood. Written as DNA, the CDR3 is TGTGCCGGAGGGGGAGGTCCTCATTCACCCCTCCACTTT. This gives the protein CAGGGGPHSPLHF.